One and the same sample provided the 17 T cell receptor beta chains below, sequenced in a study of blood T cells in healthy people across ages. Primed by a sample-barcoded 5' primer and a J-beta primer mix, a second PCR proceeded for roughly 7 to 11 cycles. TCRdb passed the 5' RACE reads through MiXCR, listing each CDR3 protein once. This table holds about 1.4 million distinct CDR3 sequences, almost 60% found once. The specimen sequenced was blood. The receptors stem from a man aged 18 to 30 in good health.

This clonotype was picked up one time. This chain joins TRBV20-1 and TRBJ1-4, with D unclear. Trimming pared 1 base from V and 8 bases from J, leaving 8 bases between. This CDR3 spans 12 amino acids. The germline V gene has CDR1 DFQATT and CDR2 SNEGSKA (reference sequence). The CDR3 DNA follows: TGCAGTGCTAGAGTGACGAGAGAAAAACTGTTTTTT. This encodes CSARVTREKLFF.

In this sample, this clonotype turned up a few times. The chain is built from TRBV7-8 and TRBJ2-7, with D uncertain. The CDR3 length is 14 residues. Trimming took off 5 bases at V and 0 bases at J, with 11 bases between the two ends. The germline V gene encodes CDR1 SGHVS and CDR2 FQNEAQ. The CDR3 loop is CASSVDTNSYEQYF. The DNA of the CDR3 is TGTGCCAGCAGCGTTGACACCAACTCCTACGAGCAGTACTTC.

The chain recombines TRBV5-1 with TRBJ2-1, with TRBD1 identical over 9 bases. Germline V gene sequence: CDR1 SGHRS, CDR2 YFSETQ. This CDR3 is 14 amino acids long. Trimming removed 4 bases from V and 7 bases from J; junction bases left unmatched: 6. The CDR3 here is CASSRGQGRNEQFF. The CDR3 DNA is TGCGCCAGCAGCCGGGGACAGGGAAGAAATGAGCAGTTCTTC.

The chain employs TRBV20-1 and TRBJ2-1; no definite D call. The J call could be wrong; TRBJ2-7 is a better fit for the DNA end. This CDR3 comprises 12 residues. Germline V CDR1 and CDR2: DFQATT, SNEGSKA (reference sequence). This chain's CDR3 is CSANWVYNEQYF. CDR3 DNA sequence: TGCAGTGCTAATTGGGTCTACAATGAGCAGTACTTC.

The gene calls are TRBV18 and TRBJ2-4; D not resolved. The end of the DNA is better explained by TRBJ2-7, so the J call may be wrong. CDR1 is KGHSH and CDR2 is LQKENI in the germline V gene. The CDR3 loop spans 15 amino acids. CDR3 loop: CASSLRWVGAYEQYF. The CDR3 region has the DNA TGTGCCAGCTCACTGCGATGGGTAGGAGCCTACGAGCAGTACTTC.

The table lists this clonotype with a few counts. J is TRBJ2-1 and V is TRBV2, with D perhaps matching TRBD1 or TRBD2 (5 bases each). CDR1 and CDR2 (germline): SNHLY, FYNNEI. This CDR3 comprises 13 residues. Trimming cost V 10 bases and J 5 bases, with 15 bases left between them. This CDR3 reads CAILRDLDNEQFF. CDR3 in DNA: TGTGCCATCCTCCGGGACCTAGACAATGAGCAGTTCTTC.

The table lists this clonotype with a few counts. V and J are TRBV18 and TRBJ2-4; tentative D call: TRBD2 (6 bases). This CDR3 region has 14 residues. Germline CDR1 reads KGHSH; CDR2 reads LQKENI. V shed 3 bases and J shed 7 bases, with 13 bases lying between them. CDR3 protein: CASSPSEGFNIQYF. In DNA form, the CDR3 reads TGTGCCAGCTCACCGTCGGAGGGGTTCAACATTCAGTACTTC.

This chain's CDR3 is CASSVASGSEAFF. CDR3 bases: TGTGCCAGCAGCGTAGCTAGCGGGTCTGAAGCTTTCTTT. The gene calls are TRBV9 and TRBJ1-1; no reliable D call. From germline, CDR1 is SGDLS and CDR2 YYNGEE. Between the trimmed V and J ends, which lost 0 bases and 6 bases, there was a span of 9 bases. The CDR3 is made up of 13 amino acids.

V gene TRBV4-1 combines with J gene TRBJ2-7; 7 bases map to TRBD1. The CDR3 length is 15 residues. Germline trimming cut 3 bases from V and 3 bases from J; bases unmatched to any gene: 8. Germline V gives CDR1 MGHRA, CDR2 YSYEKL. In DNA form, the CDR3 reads TGCGCCAGCAGCCAGGCCGGGACAGTTGACTACGAGCAGTACTTC. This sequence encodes CASSQAGTVDYEQYF.

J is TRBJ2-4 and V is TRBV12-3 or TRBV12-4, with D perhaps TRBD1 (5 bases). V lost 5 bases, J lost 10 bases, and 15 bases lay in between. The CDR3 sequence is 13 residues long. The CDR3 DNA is TGTGCCAGCAGTGGGCGGATGTCAGGGATTCAGTACTTC. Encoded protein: CASSGRMSGIQYF.

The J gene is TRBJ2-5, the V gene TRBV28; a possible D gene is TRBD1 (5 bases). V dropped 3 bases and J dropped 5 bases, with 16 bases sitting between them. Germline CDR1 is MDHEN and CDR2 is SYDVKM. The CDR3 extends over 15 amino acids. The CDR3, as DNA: TGTGCCAGCAGTTTCGTGCAGGGCAATAGGGAGACCCAGTACTTC. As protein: CASSFVQGNRETQYF.

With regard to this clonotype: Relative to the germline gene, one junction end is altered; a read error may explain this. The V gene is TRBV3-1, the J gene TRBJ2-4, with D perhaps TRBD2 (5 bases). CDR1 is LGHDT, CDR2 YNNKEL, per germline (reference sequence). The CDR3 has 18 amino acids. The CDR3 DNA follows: TGTGCCAGCGGCCAACCCTTAGACGGAGGAGCGGCCAAAAACATTCAGTACTTC. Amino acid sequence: CASGQPLDGGAAKNIQYF.

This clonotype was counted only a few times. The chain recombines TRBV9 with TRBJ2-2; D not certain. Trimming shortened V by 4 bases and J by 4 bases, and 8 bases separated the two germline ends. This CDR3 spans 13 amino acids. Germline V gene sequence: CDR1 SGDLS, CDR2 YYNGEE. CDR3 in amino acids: CASSPLITGELFF. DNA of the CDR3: TGTGCCAGCAGCCCTCTCATCACCGGGGAGCTGTTTTTT. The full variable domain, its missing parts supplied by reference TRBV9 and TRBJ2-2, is DSGVTQTPKHLITATGQRVTLRCSPRSGDLSVYWYQQSLDQGLQFLIQYYNGEERAKGNILERFSAQQFPDLHSELNLSSLELGDSALYFCASSPLITGELFFGEGSRLTVL.

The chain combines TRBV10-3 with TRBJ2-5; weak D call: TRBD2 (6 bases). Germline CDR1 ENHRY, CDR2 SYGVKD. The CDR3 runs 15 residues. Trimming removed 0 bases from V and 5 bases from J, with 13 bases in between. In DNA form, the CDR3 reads TGTGCCATCAGTGAGTCGCGGGGCCAAACGGAGACCCAGTACTTC. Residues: CAISESRGQTETQYF.

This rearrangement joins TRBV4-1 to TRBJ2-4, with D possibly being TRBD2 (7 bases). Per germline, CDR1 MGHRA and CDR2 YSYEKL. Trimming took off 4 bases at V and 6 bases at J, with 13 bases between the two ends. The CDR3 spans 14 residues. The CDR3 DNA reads TGCGCCAGCAGCCTACTCGGGGGGCTAAACATTCAGTACTTC. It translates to CASSLLGGLNIQYF.

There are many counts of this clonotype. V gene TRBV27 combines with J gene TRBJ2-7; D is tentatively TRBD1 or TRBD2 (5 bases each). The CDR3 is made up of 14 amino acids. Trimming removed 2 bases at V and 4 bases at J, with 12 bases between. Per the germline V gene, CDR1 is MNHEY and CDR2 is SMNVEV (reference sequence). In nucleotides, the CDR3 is TGTGCCAGCAGTTTAGGGGGACCATCATACGAGCAGTACTTC. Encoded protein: CASSLGGPSYEQYF.

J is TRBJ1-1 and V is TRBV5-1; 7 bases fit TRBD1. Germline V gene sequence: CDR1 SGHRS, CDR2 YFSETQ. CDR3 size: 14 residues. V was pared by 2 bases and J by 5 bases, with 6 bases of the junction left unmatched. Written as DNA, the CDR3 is TGCGCCAGCAGCTTCTCACAGGGGAGAACTGAAGCTTTCTTT. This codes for CASSFSQGRTEAFF.